Presented here are 16 T cell receptor beta chains from one specimen sequenced in a study of blood T cell repertoires in COVID-19. This table comes from immunoSEQ multiplex PCR, and its TCRdb copy is limited to in-frame clones, with some not included. The table has 25,000 to 30,000 clones, around 63% seen once; the top ten hold around 17%. Input material: peripheral blood. The receptor set was obtained from a human donor in a cohort sampled during active COVID-19.

The chain joins TRBV10-3 to TRBJ2-7; 13 bases align to TRBD2. V shed 2 bases and J 1 base; nucleotides not matched to a gene: 5. CDR3 size: 17 residues. Germline-derived CDR1 and CDR2 are ENHRY and SYGVKD. The CDR3 loop is CAISEAQLAGGSYEQYF. DNA of the CDR3: TGTGCCATCAGTGAGGCTCAACTAGCGGGGGGGTCCTACGAGCAGTACTTC.

The genes are TRBV27 and TRBJ2-1; 7 bases are a match to TRBD1. This CDR3 region has 14 residues. Germline CDR1 and CDR2: MNHEY and SMNVEV (reference sequence). The V gene end was trimmed by 5 bases and the J gene end by 2 bases; junction bases not matched to a gene: 3. The CDR3, as DNA: TGTGCCAGCAGTCGACAGGGAGCCTACAATGAGCAGTTCTTC. Translating gives CASSRQGAYNEQFF.

The genes are TRBV3-1 (or the pseudogene TRBV3-2) and TRBJ2-1, with D possibly TRBD2 on 6 matching bases. The CDR3 length is 14 residues. The V gene lost 4 bases and the J gene lost 5 bases, with 12 bases spanning the gap. CDR1 is LGHDT and CDR2 is YNNKEL in the germline V gene (reference sequence). In DNA form, the CDR3 reads TGTGCCAGCAGCCCAGAGACTAGGCACAATGAGCAGTTCTTC. Protein: CASSPETRHNEQFF.

The gene calls are TRBV6-1 and TRBJ2-5; D gene uncertain. Germline V CDR1 and CDR2: MNHNS, SASEGT. The V gene lost 3 bases and the J gene lost 1 base, with 9 bases spanning the gap. CDR3 length: 14 residues. CDR3 in DNA: TGTGCCAGCAGTGAGACTCAGTCCCAAGAGACCCAGTACTTC. Its protein is CASSETQSQETQYF.

The V call is TRBV7-2, the J call TRBJ2-7, with D perhaps TRBD2 (7 bases). V lost 1 base, J lost 2 bases, and 15 bases lay in between. This CDR3 contains 16 residues. Germline assignment: CDR1 SGHTA and CDR2 FQGNSA. The CDR3 here is CASSLDRGAGTYEQYF. For the CDR3, the DNA is TGTGCCAGCAGCTTAGATCGGGGGGCTGGGACCTACGAGCAGTACTTC.

The chain recombines TRBV24-1 with TRBJ1-2; TRBD1 matches 9 bases. CDR1 KGHDR and CDR2 SFDVKD come from the germline V gene. V was pared by 3 bases and J by 7 bases, with 5 bases of the junction left unmatched. The CDR3 length is 14 residues. CDR3 bases: TGTGCCACCAGTGATCCGGACAGGGGAGGTGGCTACACCTTC. Translating gives CATSDPDRGGGYTF.

This sequence joins TRBV4-1 and TRBJ2-2; D possibly corresponds to TRBD1 (6 bases). Germline CDR1 MGHRA, CDR2 YSYEKL. The V end lost 5 bases, the J end lost 4 bases, and 14 bases lay between the germline ends. The CDR3 totals 15 residues. The CDR3 protein is CASSYPGHSTGELFF. The CDR3 nucleotides read TGCGCCAGCAGCTACCCGGGACACTCCACCGGGGAGCTGTTTTTT.

The chain joins TRBV27 to TRBJ1-4; D remains ambiguous. CDR3 size: 16 residues. Germline V gives CDR1 MNHEY, CDR2 SMNVEV (reference sequence). Trimming stripped 0 bases from V and 3 bases from J, with 11 bases between. CDR3 amino acids: CASSLSPGSANEKLFF. The CDR3 region has the DNA TGTGCCAGCAGTTTATCCCCCGGTAGCGCTAATGAAAAACTGTTTTTT.

In this sample, this clone turned up many times. The rearrangement uses TRBV5-1 and TRBJ2-1; 7 bases align to TRBD2. This CDR3 is 15 amino acids long. The junction had 4 bases not matched to a gene; V was cut back by 4 bases and J by 0 bases. Germline CDR1 reads SGHRS; CDR2 reads YFSETQ. The CDR3 coding sequence is TGCGCCAGCAGCCTTGGCGGGAGCTCCTACAATGAGCAGTTCTTC. It codes for CASSLGGSSYNEQFF.

The chain recombines TRBV5-1 with TRBJ1-1; TRBD1 matches 9 bases. The germline V gene encodes CDR1 SGHRS and CDR2 YFSETQ. Losses at the gene ends were 4 bases for V and 1 base for J; bases not matched to a gene: 2. The CDR3 is 14 residues long. The CDR3 region has the DNA TGCGCCAGCAGCGGGACAGGGACGAACACTGAAGCTTTCTTT. Translating it yields CASSGTGTNTEAFF.

V is TRBV6-5 and J is TRBJ2-3; 11 nucleotides agree with TRBD2. Germline loops: CDR1 MNHEY, CDR2 SVGAGI. This CDR3 region has 15 residues. J gave up 6 bases and V 6 bases, and 8 bases lay outside the gene matches. The CDR3 region is CASRALAGVPDTQYF. Here the CDR3 DNA reads TGTGCCAGCAGGGCACTAGCGGGAGTCCCGGATACGCAGTATTTT.

The rearrangement links TRBV15 to TRBJ2-2; TRBD2 is a possible D gene (5 bases). V lost 0 bases and J lost 6, with 8 bases in between. CDR1 and CDR2 from the germline V gene are LNHNV and YYDKDF (reference sequence). This CDR3 comprises 14 residues. The CDR3 DNA follows: TGTGCCACCAGCAGAGATCGAGGGTCCGGGGAGCTGTTTTTT. Translation gives CATSRDRGSGELFF.

This clone was counted only a few times. V usage is TRBV7-2 and J usage is TRBJ2-5, with TRBD2 matching 7 bases. V dropped 3 bases and J dropped 5; count of bases not matched to a gene: 6. Germline V CDR1 and CDR2: SGHTA, FQGNSA. The CDR3 is made up of 14 amino acids. The chain's CDR3 is CASSLLREGETQYF. Written as DNA, the CDR3 is TGTGCCAGCAGCTTGCTGAGGGAGGGTGAGACCCAGTACTTC.

V and J are TRBV24-1 and TRBJ2-3, with 7 nucleotides matching TRBD1. The CDR3 loop spans 15 amino acids. Germline CDR1 reads KGHDR; CDR2 reads SFDVKD. J was trimmed by 1 base and V by 4 bases; bases with no gene match: 4. The CDR3 is CATSDPGQGTDTQYF. The CDR3 nucleotides are TGTGCCACCAGTGACCCTGGACAGGGCACAGATACGCAGTATTTT.

The chain joins TRBV5-4 to TRBJ1-6, with D possibly matching TRBD1 (5 bases). Trimming left V 3 bases short and J 8 bases short, with 12 bases between. The CDR3 runs to 14 residues. Germline CDR1 and CDR2: SGHNT and YYREEE (reference sequence). The CDR3 coding sequence is TGTGCCAGCAGCTCCCAGGGTCCGGATTCACCCCTCCACTTT. Its protein product is CASSSQGPDSPLHF.

The genes are TRBV6-5 and TRBJ1-6, with no clear D. Trimming took off 8 bases at V and 0 bases at J, with 8 bases between the two ends. The length of the CDR3 is 14 residues. Germline CDR1 and CDR2: MNHEY and SVGAGI. CDR3: CASQYSSYNSPLHF. The CDR3 DNA sequence: TGTGCCAGCCAATACAGCTCCTATAATTCACCCCTCCACTTT.